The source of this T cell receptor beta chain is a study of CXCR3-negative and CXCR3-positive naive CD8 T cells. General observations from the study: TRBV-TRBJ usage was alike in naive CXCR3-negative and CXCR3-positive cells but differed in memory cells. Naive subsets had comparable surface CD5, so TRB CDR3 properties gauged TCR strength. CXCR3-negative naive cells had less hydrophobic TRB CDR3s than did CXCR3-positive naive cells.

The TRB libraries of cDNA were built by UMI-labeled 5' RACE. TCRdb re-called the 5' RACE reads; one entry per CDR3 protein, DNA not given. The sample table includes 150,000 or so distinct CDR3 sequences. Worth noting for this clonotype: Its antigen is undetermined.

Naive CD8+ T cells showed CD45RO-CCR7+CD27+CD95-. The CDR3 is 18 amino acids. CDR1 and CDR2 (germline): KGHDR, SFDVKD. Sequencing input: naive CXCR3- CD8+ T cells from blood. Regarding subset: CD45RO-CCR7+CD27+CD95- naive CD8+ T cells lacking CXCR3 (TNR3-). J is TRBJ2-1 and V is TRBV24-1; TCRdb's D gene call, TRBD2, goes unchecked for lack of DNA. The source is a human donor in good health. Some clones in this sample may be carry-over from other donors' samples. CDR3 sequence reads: CATSDVSGRAHRYNEQFF.